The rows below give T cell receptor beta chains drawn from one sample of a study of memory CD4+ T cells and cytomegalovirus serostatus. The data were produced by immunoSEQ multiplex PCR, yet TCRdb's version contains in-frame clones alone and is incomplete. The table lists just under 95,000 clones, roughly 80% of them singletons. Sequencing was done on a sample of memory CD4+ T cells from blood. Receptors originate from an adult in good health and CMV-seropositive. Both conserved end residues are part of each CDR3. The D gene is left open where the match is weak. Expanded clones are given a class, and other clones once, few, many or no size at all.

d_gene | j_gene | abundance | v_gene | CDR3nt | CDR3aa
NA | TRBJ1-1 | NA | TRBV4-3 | TGCGCCAGCAGCCAACAGCCGACAAGGGAAGCTTTCTTT | CASSQQPTREAFF
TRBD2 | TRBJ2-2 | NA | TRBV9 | TGTGCCAGCAGAGGGAGGGGGCATGACGGACTAGCGGGGTTAGACACCGGGGAGCTGTTTTTT | CASRGRGHDGLAGLDTGELFF
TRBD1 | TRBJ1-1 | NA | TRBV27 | TGTGCCAGCAGTCGCACGACAGGGGGGACTGAAGCTTTCTTT | CASSRTTGGTEAFF
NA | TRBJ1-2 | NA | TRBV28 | TGTGCCAGCAGACTACCCGGGACGCTGGACTATGGCTACACCTTC | CASRLPGTLDYGYTF
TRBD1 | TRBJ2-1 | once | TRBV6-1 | TGTGCCAGCAGTGTTGAGGACAGGGCCTACAATGAGCAGTTCTTC | CASSVEDRAYNEQFF
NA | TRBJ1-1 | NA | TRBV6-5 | TGTGCCAGCAGTCCGCAGAGGGGGGGCACTGAAGCTTTCTTT | CASSPQRGGTEAFF
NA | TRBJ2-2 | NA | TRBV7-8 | TGTGCCGACGGCTCTTACACGAACACCGGGGAGCTGTTTTTT | CADGSYTNTGELFF
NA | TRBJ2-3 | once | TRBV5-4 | TGTGCCAGCAGCTTGTCGAAGGGAGATACGCAGTATTTT | CASSLSKGDTQYF
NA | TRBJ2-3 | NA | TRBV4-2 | TGTGCCAGCAGCCAAGATCGCGGTAAAACAGATACGCAGTATTTT | CASSQDRGKTDTQYF
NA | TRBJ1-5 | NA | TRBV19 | TGTGCCAGTAGGTCGTCTCTCCATAGCAATCAGCCCCAGCATTTT | CASRSSLHSNQPQHF
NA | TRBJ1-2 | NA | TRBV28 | TGTGCCAGCAGTTCGTCGTCCGGACACCCAGGAGGCTATGGCTACACCTTC | CASSSSSGHPGGYGYTF
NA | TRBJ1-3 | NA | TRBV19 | TGTGCCAGCACAACAGGGTTCTCTGGAAACACCATATATTTT | CASTTGFSGNTIYF
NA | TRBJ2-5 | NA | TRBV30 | TGTGCCTGGAGTGTACATGAGGGAGAGACCCAGTACTTC | CAWSVHEGETQYF
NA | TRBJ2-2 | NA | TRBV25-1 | TGTGCCAGCAGTGGACAGGAGCTCACCGGGGAGCTGTTTTTT | CASSGQELTGELFF
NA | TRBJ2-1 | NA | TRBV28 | TGTGCCAGCAACTGGGGTGATATAAATGAGCAGTTCTTC | CASNWGDINEQFF
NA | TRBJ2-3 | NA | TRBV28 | TGTGCCAGCAGTTCGTATGTCGGAATTAGCACAGATACGCAGTATTTT | CASSSYVGISTDTQYF
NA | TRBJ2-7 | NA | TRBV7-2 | TGTGCCAGCAGCTTAGGAGAAGGGGGGATTTACGAGCAGTACTTC | CASSLGEGGIYEQYF
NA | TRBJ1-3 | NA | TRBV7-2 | TGTGCCAGCGGCGGGGCAGGGACTGGAAACACCATATATTTT | CASGGAGTGNTIYF
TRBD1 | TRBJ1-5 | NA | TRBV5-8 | TGTGCCAGCAGCTTGATTGGGACAGGCAATCAGCCCCAGCATTTT | CASSLIGTGNQPQHF
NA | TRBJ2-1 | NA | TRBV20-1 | TGCAGCGTGTGGACCATTAATGAGCAGTTCTTC | CSVWTINEQFF
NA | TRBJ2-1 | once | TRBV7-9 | TGTGCCAGCAGCTTAGTGAGCTCCTACAATGAGCAGTTCTTC | CASSLVSSYNEQFF
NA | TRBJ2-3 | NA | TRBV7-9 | TGTGCCAGCAGCTCATGGGGGGCGCAGTATTTT | CASSSWGAQYF
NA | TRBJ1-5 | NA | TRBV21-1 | TGTGCCAGCAGACAGGGCCTTCATAGCAATCAGCCCCAGCATTTT | CASRQGLHSNQPQHF
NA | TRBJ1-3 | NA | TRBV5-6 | TGTGCCAGCAGCCTGGTTCGGGGGAGTAGAAACACCATATATTTT | CASSLVRGSRNTIYF
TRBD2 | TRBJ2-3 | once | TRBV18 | TGTGCCAGCTCACCTATAAGGGTGGTAGCGGGAAGCACAGATACGCAGTATTTT | CASSPIRVVAGSTDTQYF
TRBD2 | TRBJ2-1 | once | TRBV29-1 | TGCAGCGTTTTTAGCGGGAGTTTATCCTACAATGAGCAGTTCTTC | CSVFSGSLSYNEQFF
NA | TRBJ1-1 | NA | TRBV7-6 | TGTGCCAGCAGGGGGGTGGACACTGAAGCTTTCTTT | CASRGVDTEAFF
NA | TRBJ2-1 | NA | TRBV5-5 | TGTGCCAGCAGCTTACAGGACTCCTCCTACAATGAGCAGTTCTTC | CASSLQDSSYNEQFF
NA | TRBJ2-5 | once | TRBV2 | TGTGCCAGCAGTGAGATTGGGGGGTCCCAGTACTTC | CASSEIGGSQYF
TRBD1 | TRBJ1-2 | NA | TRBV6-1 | TGTGCCAGCAGTGTTTGGTGGGACAGGGGAGTTAACTATGGCTACACCTTC | CASSVWWDRGVNYGYTF
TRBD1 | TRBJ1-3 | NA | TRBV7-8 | TGTGCCAGCAGCTTGAGGGACAGAGGGGGAAACACCATATATTTT | CASSLRDRGGNTIYF
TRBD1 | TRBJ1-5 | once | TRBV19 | TGTGCCAGTAGTGTGGGACAGAGCCTAAATCAGCCCCAGCATTTT | CASSVGQSLNQPQHF
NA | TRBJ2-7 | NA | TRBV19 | TGTGCCAGTAGTATATCCCGGGCCGACGAGCAGTACTTC | CASSISRADEQYF
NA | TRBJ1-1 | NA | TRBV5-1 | TGCGCCAGCAGCTTAGACTGGAACACTGAAGCTTTCTTT | CASSLDWNTEAFF
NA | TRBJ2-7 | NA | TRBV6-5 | TGTGCCAGCAGGCCTTGGGGGCGGGGGGAGCAGTACTTC | CASRPWGRGEQYF
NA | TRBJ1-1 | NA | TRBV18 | TGTGCCAGCTCACTACTTAAGAACACTGAAGCTTTCTTT | CASSLLKNTEAFF
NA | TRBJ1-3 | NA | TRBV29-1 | TGCAGCGTCGGACAGAGCTCTGGAAACACCATATATTTT | CSVGQSSGNTIYF
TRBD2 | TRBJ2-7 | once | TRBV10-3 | TGTGCCACACTAACCCTAGCGGCATCCTCCTACGAGCAGTACTTC | CATLTLAASSYEQYF
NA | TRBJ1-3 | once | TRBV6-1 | TGTGCCAGCAGTGAAGGAGTCCTCTCTGGAAACACCATATATTTT | CASSEGVLSGNTIYF
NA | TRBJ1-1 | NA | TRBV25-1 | TGTGCCAGCAGTGACCCAGGCACGGGGAACACTGAAGCTTTCTTT | CASSDPGTGNTEAFF
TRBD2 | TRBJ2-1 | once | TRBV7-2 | TGTGCCAGCAGCTTAGATGGTGGGCGGGAGGGCGGTAATGAGCAGTTCTTC | CASSLDGGREGGNEQFF
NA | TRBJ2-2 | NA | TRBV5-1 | TGCGCCAGCAGCATAGAGGGAGGTAACACCGGGGAGCTGTTTTTT | CASSIEGGNTGELFF
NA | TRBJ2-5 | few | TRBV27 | TGTGCCAGCAGTGCCCGAGGGGCCGGCGGACTCGAGACCCAGTACTTC | CASSARGAGGLETQYF
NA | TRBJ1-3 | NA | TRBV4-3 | TGCGCCAGCAGCTCCCAAGTAGGGTCTGCTGGAAACACCATATATTTT | CASSSQVGSAGNTIYF
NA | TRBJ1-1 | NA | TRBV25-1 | TGTGCCAGCAGCCCCGGCCTTGAAGCTTTCTTT | CASSPGLEAFF
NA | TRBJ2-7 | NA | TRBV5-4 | TGTGCCAGCAGCCCATTAGACCGTCCCTACGAGCAGTACTTC | CASSPLDRPYEQYF
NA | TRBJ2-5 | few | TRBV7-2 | TGTGCCAGCAGCTTGAGTGGGGGCGGCGGAGAGACCCAGTACTTC | CASSLSGGGGETQYF